These 19 T cell receptor beta chains were sequenced from one sample in a study of shared clonotypes between healthy human individuals. The repertoire was sequenced with immunoSEQ multiplex PCR; TCRdb's copy has only in-frame clones and lacks some. The top ten hold under 2% of the sample, which has hundreds of thousands of clones, around two thirds seen once. Sequenced sample: memory CD4+ T cells sorted from blood. The subset was: CD45RA-negative fraction. These TCRs come from a woman in her 30s in good health.

The CDR3 here is CASSDTLRHALRDLFF. The CDR3 region has the DNA TGTGCCAGCAGTGATACGTTAAGGCACGCCCTGCGAGATTTGTTCTTC. The V gene is TRBV6-1, the J gene TRBJ2-1; D call uncertain. Germline loops: CDR1 MNHNS, CDR2 SASEGT. Deletions cut 3 bases from V and 15 bases from J, with 27 bases between. This CDR3 has 16 residues.

This chain links TRBV27 with TRBJ2-2; 7 bases fit TRBD1. The germline CDR1 and CDR2 sequences are MNHEY and SMNVEV (reference sequence). V gave up 5 bases and J gave up 5 bases; unmatched junction bases: 8. The length of the CDR3 is 15 residues. CDR3 sequence reads: CASSPKTGSTGELFF. CDR3 coding DNA: TGTGCCAGCAGTCCGAAGACAGGGAGTACCGGGGAGCTGTTTTTT.

V usage is TRBV6-1 and J usage is TRBJ2-3; D gene uncertain. Germline values: CDR1 MNHNS, CDR2 SASEGT. The CDR3 consists of 16 residues. V was pared by 3 bases and J by 0 bases, with 13 bases between. CDR3 loop: CASSDRMGTSTDTQYF. In DNA, the CDR3 is TGTGCCAGCAGTGATAGAATGGGAACTAGCACAGATACGCAGTATTTT.

V gene TRBV5-1 combines with J gene TRBJ1-3, with D unresolved. CDR1 is SGHRS and CDR2 is YFSETQ in the germline V gene. The V gene lost 0 bases and the J gene lost 0 bases, with 7 bases spanning the gap. This CDR3 contains 15 residues. This CDR3 is CASSLGRISGNTIYF. The CDR3 DNA reads as TGCGCCAGCAGCTTGGGGCGGATCTCTGGAAACACCATATATTTT. The full variable domain, with the rest looked up from reference TRBV5-1 and TRBJ1-3, is KAGVTQTPRYLIKTRGQQVTLSCSPISGHRSVSWYQQTPGQGLQFLFEYFSETQRNKGNFPGRFSGRQFSNSRSEMNVSTLELGDSALYLCASSLGRISGNTIYFGEGSWLTVV.

The J gene is TRBJ2-2, the V gene TRBV2; a possible D gene is TRBD2 (5 bases). This CDR3 is built from 12 residues. The ends were cut back, 3 bases at V and 10 bases at J, with 9 bases in the middle. Germline V CDR1 and CDR2: SNHLY, FYNNEI. The CDR3, as DNA: TGTGCCAGCAGTGAGGACTCTCCGGAGCTGTTTTTT. This encodes CASSEDSPELFF.

This clone came up a few times. This chain joins TRBV6-4 and TRBJ2-1; 9 bases match TRBD2. Germline loops: CDR1 MRHNA, CDR2 SNTAGT. CDR3 length: 14 amino acids. The J segment lost 9 bases and the V segment lost 3 bases, leaving 6 bases of the junction unmatched. CDR3 sequence (DNA): TGTGCCAGCAGTGATCTCTCTAGCGGGACTGAGCAGTTCTTC. Protein sequence: CASSDLSSGTEQFF.

The rearrangement joins TRBV29-1 to TRBJ1-4; unclear D gene. Germline V gene sequence: CDR1 SQVTM, CDR2 ANQGSEA. This CDR3 has 13 amino acids. Deletions cut 4 bases from V and 5 bases from J, with 11 bases between. This CDR3 reads CSVGSRRNEKLFF. CDR3 coding DNA: TGCAGCGTTGGGTCCAGGCGCAATGAAAAACTGTTTTTT.

The chain joins TRBV28 to TRBJ1-1; D is possibly TRBD1 (5 bases). Per germline, CDR1 MDHEN and CDR2 SYDVKM. The CDR3 runs 13 residues. V lost 10 bases and J 3 bases, leaving 15 bases between the germline ends. CDR3 region: CANSREGDTEAFF. The DNA of the CDR3 is TGTGCCAATTCCAGGGAAGGGGACACTGAAGCTTTCTTT.

This clone was seen only a few times. J is TRBJ2-5 and V is TRBV14, with 10 bases that match TRBD2. Germline loops: CDR1 SGHDN, CDR2 FVKESK. After removal of 0 bases from V and 5 bases from J, the junction contained 18 bases not matched to a gene. The CDR3 extends over 20 amino acids. CDR3 bases: TGTGCCAGCAGCCAAGATCGAAGGGGCGCTAGCGGGAGAGGGTTGGAGACCCAGTACTTC. Protein: CASSQDRRGASGRGLETQYF. Together with reference TRBV14 and TRBJ2-5, the CDR3 gives the full variable domain: EAGVTQFPSHSVIEKGQTVTLRCDPISGHDNLYWYRRVMGKEIKFLLHFVKESKQDESGMPNNRFLAERTGGTYSTLKVQPAELEDSGVYFCASSQDRRGASGRGLETQYFGPGTRLLVL.

This clone was counted many times. CDR3 DNA sequence: TGTGCCAGCAGCTTAGCGACTAGCGGGAGTCAGTACTTC. It encodes CASSLATSGSQYF. The chain is built from TRBV7-6 and TRBJ2-7; 12 positions agree with TRBD2. V dropped 0 bases and J dropped 10; count of bases not matched to a gene: 1. Germline loops: CDR1 SGHVS, CDR2 FNYEAQ. The CDR3 runs to 13 residues.

The rearrangement links TRBV5-1 to TRBJ2-7; no firm D call. The CDR3 is 15 amino acids. The V gene lost 4 bases and the J gene lost 4 bases, with 18 bases spanning the gap. Per the germline V gene, CDR1 is SGHRS and CDR2 is YFSETQ. The CDR3 region is CASSIAPDASYEQYF. CDR3 DNA sequence: TGCGCCAGCAGCATAGCCCCCGACGCATCTTACGAGCAGTACTTC.

This chain uses TRBV7-9 with TRBJ1-4; a possible D gene is TRBD1 (5 bases). Trimming took off 1 base at V and 8 bases at J, with 20 bases between the two ends. This CDR3 comprises 17 residues. The germline V gene has CDR1 SEHNR and CDR2 FQNEAQ (reference sequence). The chain's CDR3 is CASSLVVGVGGEEKLFF. DNA of the CDR3: TGTGCCAGCAGCTTAGTTGTCGGTGTAGGAGGGGAGGAAAAACTGTTTTTT.

The chain carries TRBV11-2 and TRBJ2-5; D possibly uses TRBD1 or TRBD2 (5 bases each). The J call could be wrong; TRBJ2-7 is a better fit for the DNA end. CDR3 length: 16 amino acids. CDR1 and CDR2 from the germline V gene are SGHAT and FQNNGV. CDR3 residues: CASSSAGTVSSYEQYF. The CDR3 DNA sequence: TGTGCCAGCAGCTCAGCCGGGACCGTGAGCTCCTACGAGCAGTACTTC.

This clone was recorded at least ten times. This CDR3 is also generated by other DNA sequences in the sample. The chain combines TRBV5-1 with TRBJ2-7, with 14 bases matching TRBD2. Looked up from germline, CDR1 is SGHRS and CDR2 is YFSETQ. CDR3 length: 16 residues. V trimming: 4 bases; J trimming: 0 bases; junction bases outside the gene matches: 3. The CDR3 is CASSTGTSGGSYEQYF. The DNA of the CDR3 is TGCGCCAGCAGCACTGGGACTAGCGGGGGCTCCTACGAGCAGTACTTC.

The sample holds one count of this clone. This chain joins TRBV7-6 and TRBJ2-7, with TRBD2 matching over 13 bases. This CDR3 comprises 16 residues. With V trimmed by 5 bases and J by 1 base, 5 bases remained unmatched. Germline CDR1 and CDR2: SGHVS and FNYEAQ. The CDR3 sequence is CASSLGLAGASYEQYF. The CDR3 DNA reads as TGTGCCAGCAGCCTAGGACTAGCGGGAGCATCCTACGAGCAGTACTTC.

This clone was detected only once. The rearrangement joins TRBV19 to TRBJ2-4, with 7 bases fitting TRBD1. V trimming: 5 bases; J trimming: 7 bases; junction bases outside the gene matches: 8. Germline V lookup: CDR1 LNHDA, CDR2 SQIVND (reference sequence). The CDR3 consists of 14 residues. The DNA for the CDR3 is TGTGCCAGTAGTTTCTCCGGGACAGCTAACATTCAGTACTTC. Translating gives CASSFSGTANIQYF.

The rearrangement joins TRBV11-2 to TRBJ2-5, with D unresolved. CDR1 and CDR2 from the germline V gene are SGHAT and FQNNGV. The CDR3 runs 13 residues. Trimming cost V 2 bases and J 3 bases, with 7 bases left between them. CDR3 coding DNA: TGTGCCAGCAGCTTACAGCCAGAAGAGACCCAGTACTTC. Residues: CASSLQPEETQYF.

With regard to this clone: This specimen includes other DNA sequences encoding the same CDR3. This chain links TRBV27 with TRBJ2-1; D is ambiguous. V gave up 6 bases and J gave up 4 bases, with 4 bases separating them. Germline loops: CDR1 MNHEY, CDR2 SMNVEV (reference sequence). This CDR3 is 11 amino acids long. The CDR3 DNA follows: TGTGCCAGCAGCCGGTACAATGAGCAGTTCTTC. It translates to CASSRYNEQFF.

To note about this clone: This specimen includes other DNA sequences encoding the same CDR3. V gene TRBV7-9 combines with J gene TRBJ1-1; D gene unclear. The V gene lost 1 base and the J gene lost 1 base, with 7 bases spanning the gap. There are 14 residues in the CDR3. Germline values: CDR1 SEHNR, CDR2 FQNEAQ (reference sequence). CDR3 sequence reads: CASSLERKNTEAFF. The DNA for the CDR3 is TGTGCCAGCAGCTTAGAACGGAAGAACACTGAAGCTTTCTTT. Complete variable domain (other parts from reference TRBV7-9 and TRBJ1-1): DTGVSQNPRHKITKRGQNVTFRCDPISEHNRLYWYRQTLGQGPEFLTYFQNEAQLEKSRLLSDRFSAERPKGSFSTLEIQRTEQGDSAMYLCASSLERKNTEAFFGQGTRLTVV.